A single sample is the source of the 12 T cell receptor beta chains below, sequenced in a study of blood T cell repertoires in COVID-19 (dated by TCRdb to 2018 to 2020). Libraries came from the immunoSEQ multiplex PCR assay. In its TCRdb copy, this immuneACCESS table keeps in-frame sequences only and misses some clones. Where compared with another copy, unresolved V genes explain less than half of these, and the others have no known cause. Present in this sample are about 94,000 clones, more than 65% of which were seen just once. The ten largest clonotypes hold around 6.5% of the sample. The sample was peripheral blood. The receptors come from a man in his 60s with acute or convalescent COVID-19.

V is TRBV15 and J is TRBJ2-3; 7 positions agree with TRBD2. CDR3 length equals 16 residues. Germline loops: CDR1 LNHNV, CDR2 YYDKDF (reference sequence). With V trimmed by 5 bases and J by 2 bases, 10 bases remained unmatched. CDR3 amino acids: CATSPGGGAPTDTQYF. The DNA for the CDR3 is TGTGCCACCAGCCCCGGGGGAGGGGCACCCACAGATACGCAGTATTTT.

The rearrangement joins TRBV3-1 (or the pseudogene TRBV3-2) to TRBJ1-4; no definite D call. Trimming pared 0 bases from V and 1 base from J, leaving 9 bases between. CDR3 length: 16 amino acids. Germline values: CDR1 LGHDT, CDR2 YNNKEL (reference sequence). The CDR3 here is CASSQDREGTNEKLFF. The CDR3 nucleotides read TGTGCCAGCAGCCAAGATCGGGAAGGAACTAATGAAAAACTGTTTTTT.

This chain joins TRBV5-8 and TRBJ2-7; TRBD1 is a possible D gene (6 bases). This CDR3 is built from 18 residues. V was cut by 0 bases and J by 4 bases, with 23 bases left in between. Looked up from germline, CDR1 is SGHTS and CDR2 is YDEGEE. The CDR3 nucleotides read TGTGCCAGCAGCTTGGCGACAGGTGGCAGCGGCGTAACTTACGAGCAGTACTTC. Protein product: CASSLATGGSGVTYEQYF.

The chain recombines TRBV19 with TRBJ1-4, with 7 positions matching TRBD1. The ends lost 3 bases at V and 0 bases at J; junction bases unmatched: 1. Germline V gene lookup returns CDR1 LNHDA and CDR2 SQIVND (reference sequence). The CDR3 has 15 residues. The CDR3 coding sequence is TGTGCCAGTAGTATTGGGACAGCAACTAATGAAAAACTGTTTTTT. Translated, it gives CASSIGTATNEKLFF.

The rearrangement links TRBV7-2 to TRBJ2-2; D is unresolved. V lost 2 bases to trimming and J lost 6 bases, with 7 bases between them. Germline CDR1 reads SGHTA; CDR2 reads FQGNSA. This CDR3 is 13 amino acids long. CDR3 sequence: CASSLFPAGELFF. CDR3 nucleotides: TGTGCCAGCAGCTTATTCCCTGCCGGGGAGCTGTTTTTT.

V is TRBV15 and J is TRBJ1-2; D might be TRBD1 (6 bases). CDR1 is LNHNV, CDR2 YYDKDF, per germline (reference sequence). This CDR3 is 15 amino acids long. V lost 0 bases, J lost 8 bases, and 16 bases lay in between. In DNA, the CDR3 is TGTGCCACCAGCAGAGATACGGCAGGGGTGGTAGGCTACACCTTC. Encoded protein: CATSRDTAGVVGYTF. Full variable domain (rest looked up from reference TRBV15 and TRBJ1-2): DAMVIQNPRYQVTQFGKPVTLSCSQTLNHNVMYWYQQKSSQAPKLLFHYYDKDFNNEADTPDNFQSRRPNTSFCFLDIRSPGLGDTAMYLCATSRDTAGVVGYTFGSGTRLTVV.

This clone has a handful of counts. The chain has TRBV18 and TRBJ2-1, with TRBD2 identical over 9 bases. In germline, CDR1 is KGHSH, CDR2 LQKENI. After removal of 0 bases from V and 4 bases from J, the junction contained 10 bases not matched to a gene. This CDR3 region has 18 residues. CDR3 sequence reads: CASSPPSRASGEYNEQFF. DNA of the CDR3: TGTGCCAGCTCACCACCTAGTCGTGCTAGCGGGGAGTACAATGAGCAGTTCTTC.

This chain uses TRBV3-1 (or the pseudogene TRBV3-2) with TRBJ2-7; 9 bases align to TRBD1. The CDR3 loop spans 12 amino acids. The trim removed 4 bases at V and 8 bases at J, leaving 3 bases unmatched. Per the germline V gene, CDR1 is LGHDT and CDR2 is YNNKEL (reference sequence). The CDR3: CASSPDRGKQYF. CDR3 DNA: TGTGCCAGCAGCCCGGACAGGGGCAAGCAGTACTTC.

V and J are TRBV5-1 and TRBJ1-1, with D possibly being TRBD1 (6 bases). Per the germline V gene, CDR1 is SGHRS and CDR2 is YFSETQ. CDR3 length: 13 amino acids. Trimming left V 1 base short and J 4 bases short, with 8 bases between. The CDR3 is CASSLTGITEAFF. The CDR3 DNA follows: TGCGCCAGCAGCTTGACAGGGATCACTGAAGCTTTCTTT. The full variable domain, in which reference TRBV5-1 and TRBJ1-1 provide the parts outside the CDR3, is KAGVTQTPRYLIKTRGQQVTLSCSPISGHRSVSWYQQTPGQGLQFLFEYFSETQRNKGNFPGRFSGRQFSNSRSEMNVSTLELGDSALYLCASSLTGITEAFFGQGTRLTVV.

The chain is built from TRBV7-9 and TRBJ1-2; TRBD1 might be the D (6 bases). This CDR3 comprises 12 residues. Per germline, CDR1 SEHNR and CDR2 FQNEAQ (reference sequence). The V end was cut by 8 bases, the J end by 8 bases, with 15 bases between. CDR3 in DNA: TGTGCCAGCCCTTCAGGGGACGGAGGCTACACCTTC. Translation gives CASPSGDGGYTF.

The CDR3 spells CASSLMGLYGYTF. CDR3 nucleotides: TGTGCCAGCAGTTTGATGGGGCTCTATGGCTACACCTTC. The J gene is TRBJ1-2, the V gene TRBV28, with TRBD1 as a possible D gene (5 bases). The CDR3 extends over 13 amino acids. The ends were cut back, 3 bases at V and 4 bases at J, with 9 bases in the middle. CDR1 is MDHEN and CDR2 is SYDVKM in the germline V gene.

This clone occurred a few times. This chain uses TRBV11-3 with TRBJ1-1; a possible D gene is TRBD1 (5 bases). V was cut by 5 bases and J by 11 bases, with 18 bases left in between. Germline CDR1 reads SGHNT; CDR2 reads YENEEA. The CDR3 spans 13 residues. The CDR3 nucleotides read TGTGCCAGCAGCCTGAAACCGGACACTCGGGCTTTCTTT. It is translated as CASSLKPDTRAFF.